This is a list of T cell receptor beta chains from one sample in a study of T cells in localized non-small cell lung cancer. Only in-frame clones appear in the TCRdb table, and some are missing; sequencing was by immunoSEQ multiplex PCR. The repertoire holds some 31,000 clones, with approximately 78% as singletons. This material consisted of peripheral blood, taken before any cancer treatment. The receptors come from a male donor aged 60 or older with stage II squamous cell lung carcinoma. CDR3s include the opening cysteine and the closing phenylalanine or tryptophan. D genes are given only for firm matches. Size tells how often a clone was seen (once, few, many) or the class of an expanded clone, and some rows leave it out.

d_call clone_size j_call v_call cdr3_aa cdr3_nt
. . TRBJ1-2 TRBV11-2 CASSYSHELGYTF TGTGCCAGCAGCTACTCTCACGAGTTAGGCTACACCTTC
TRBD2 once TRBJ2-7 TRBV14 CASSHVVSGRIEQYF TGTGCCAGCAGCCATGTAGTTAGCGGGAGGATCGAGCAGTACTTC
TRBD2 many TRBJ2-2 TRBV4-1 CASNPGLAGMGELFF TGCGCCAGCAACCCGGGACTAGCGGGGATGGGGGAGCTGTTTTTT
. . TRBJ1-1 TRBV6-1 CASVDSGRTEAFF TGTGCCAGCGTCGATAGCGGGAGGACTGAAGCTTTCTTT
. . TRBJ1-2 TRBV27 CASRPGPSYGYTF TGTGCCAGCAGGCCGGGACCGAGCTATGGCTACACCTTC
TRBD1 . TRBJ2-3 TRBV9 CASSVGTGSTDTQYF TGTGCCAGCAGCGTAGGGACAGGGAGCACAGATACGCAGTATTTT
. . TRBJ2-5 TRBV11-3 CASSLGAGDKETQYF TGTGCCAGCAGCTTAGGTGCAGGGGATAAAGAGACCCAGTACTTC
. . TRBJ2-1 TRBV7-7 CASSLGGGRSSYNEQFF TGTGCTAGCAGCTTAGGAGGGGGCCGGAGCTCCTACAATGAGCAGTTCTTC
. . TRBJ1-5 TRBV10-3 CAISTGTLLSNQPQHF TGTGCCATCAGTACCGGGACACTACTGAGCAATCAGCCCCAGCATTTT
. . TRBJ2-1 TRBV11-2 CASSGVVAVEGEQFF TGTGCCAGCAGCGGAGTGGTAGCGGTGGAGGGTGAGCAGTTCTTC
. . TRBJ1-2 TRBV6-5 CASSYSTRSNYGYTF TGTGCCAGCAGTTACTCGACCCGTTCTAACTATGGCTACACCTTC
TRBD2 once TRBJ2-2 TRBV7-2 CASRDYGTGGARTGELFF TGTGCCAGCAGGGATTACGGGACGGGGGGGGCGAGGACCGGGGAGCTGTTTTTT
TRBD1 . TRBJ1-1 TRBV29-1 CSVEGQGSTEAFF TGCAGCGTGGAGGGACAGGGCAGCACTGAAGCTTTCTTT
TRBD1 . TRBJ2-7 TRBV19 CASSMRQGYEQYF TGTGCCAGTAGTATGCGACAGGGCTACGAGCAGTACTTC
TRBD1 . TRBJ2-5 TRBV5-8 CASRARDRGFETQYF TGTGCCAGCAGGGCGCGGGACAGGGGGTTCGAGACCCAGTACTTC
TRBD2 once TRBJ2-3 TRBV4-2 CASSQRAAGEGDTQYF TGTGCCAGCAGCCAAAGAGCAGCGGGGGAAGGAGATACGCAGTATTTT
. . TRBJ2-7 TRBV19 CASSIRGGGGWAYEQYF TGTGCCAGTAGTATAAGAGGGGGTGGTGGATGGGCCTACGAGCAGTACTTC
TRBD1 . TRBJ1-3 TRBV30 CAWSRDSGQGNTIYF TGTGCCTGGAGTAGAGATTCGGGACAGGGAAACACCATATATTTT
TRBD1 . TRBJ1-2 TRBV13 CASSLGQGAGNYGYTF TGTGCCAGCAGCTTGGGACAGGGGGCAGGTAACTATGGCTACACCTTC
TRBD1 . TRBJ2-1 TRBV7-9 CASSRQGVSSYNEQFF TGTGCCAGCAGCCGACAGGGCGTGAGCTCCTACAATGAGCAGTTCTTC
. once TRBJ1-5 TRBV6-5 CASSYEDQPQHF TGTGCCAGCAGTTACGAGGATCAGCCCCAGCATTTT
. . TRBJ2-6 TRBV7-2 CASSLNTGGGGANVLTF TGTGCCAGCAGCTTAAACACCGGGGGCGGTGGGGCCAACGTCCTGACTTTC
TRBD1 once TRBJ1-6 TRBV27 CASSTMTGWDSPLHF TGTGCCAGCAGTACGATGACAGGGTGGGATTCACCCCTCCACTTT
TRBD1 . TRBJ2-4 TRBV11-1 CASSDGTGALAKNIQYF TGTGCCAGCAGCGACGGGACAGGGGCTTTGGCCAAAAACATTCAGTACTTC
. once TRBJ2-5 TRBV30 CASLGAGETQYF TGTGCCTCCCTGGGGGCAGGAGAGACCCAGTACTTC
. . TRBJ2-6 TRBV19 CASKPGLPSGANVLTF TGTGCCAGTAAACCGGGGCTGCCATCTGGGGCCAACGTCCTGACTTTC
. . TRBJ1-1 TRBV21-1 CASLPEGEENTEAFF TGTGCCAGCCTCCCGGAGGGGGAGGAGAACACTGAAGCTTTCTTT
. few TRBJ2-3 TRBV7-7 CASSLLEGATQYF TGTGCCAGCAGCTTATTAGAGGGTGCCACGCAGTATTTT
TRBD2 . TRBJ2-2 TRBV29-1 CSVRRAGAPGELFF TGCAGCGTTCGGCGAGCGGGAGCTCCCGGGGAGCTGTTTTTT
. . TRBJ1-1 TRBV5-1 CASSLQGNTEAFF TGCGCCAGCAGTCTACAGGGTAACACTGAAGCTTTCTTT
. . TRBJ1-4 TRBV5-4 CASSYNDEKLFF TGTGCCAGCAGCTACAACGATGAAAAACTGTTTTTT
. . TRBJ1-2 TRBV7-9 CASSRSGGYTF TGTGCCAGCAGCCGGTCGGGCGGCTACACCTTC
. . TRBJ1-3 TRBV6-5 CASRSQGSPGNTIYF TGTGCCAGCAGGTCCCAGGGGTCCCCTGGAAACACCATATATTTT
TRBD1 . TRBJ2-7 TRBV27 CASSGTGHPFNEQYF TGTGCCAGCAGTGGGACAGGCCATCCTTTTAACGAGCAGTACTTC
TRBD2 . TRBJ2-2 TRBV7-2 CASSFGTSGTGELFF TGTGCCAGCAGCTTCGGGACTAGCGGAACCGGGGAGCTGTTTTTT
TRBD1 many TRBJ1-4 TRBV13 CASSIRQGGEKLFF TGTGCCAGCAGCATCAGACAGGGTGGTGAAAAACTGTTTTTT
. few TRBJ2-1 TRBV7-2 CASSVDPSGYNEQFF TGTGCCAGCAGCGTAGACCCCTCGGGATACAATGAGCAGTTCTTC
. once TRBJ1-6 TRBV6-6 CASSAGANSPLHF TGTGCCAGCAGTGCGGGGGCGAATTCACCCCTCCACTTT
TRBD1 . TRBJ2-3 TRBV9 CASSVDTGTGFFDTQYF TGTGCCAGCAGCGTAGACACGGGGACAGGGTTTTTTGATACGCAGTATTTT
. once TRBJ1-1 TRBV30 CAWSQPAEAFF TGTGCCTGGAGTCAGCCCGCAGAAGCTTTCTTT
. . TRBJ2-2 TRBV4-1 CASSQVRIVRGNDGELFF TGCGCCAGCAGCCAAGTAAGGATTGTCAGGGGTAATGACGGGGAGCTGTTTTTT
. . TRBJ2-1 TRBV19 CASSMSSSSYNEQFF TGTGCCAGTAGTATGTCCAGTAGCTCCTACAATGAGCAGTTCTTC
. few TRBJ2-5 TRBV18 CASSPAGETQYF TGTGCCAGCTCACCGGCCGGCGAGACCCAGTACTTC
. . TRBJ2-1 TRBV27 CASSLRPGGNNEQFF TGTGCCAGCAGTTTAAGGCCAGGGGGGAACAATGAGCAGTTCTTC
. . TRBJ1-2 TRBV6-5 CASSPPGANNYGYTF TGTGCCAGCAGCCCGCCCGGGGCCAATAACTATGGCTACACCTTC
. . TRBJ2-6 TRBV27 CASSLLGSSGANVLTF TGTGCCAGCAGTTTATTGGGGTCCTCTGGGGCCAACGTCCTGACTTTC
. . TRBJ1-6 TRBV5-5 CASSFNGEDSPLHF TGTGCCAGCAGCTTTAACGGGGAGGATTCACCCCTCCACTTT
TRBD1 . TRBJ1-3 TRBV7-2 CASSSGQVNSGNTIYF TGTGCCAGCAGCTCGGGACAGGTGAACTCTGGAAACACCATATATTTT
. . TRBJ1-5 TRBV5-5 CASSPEPGRSNQPQHF TGTGCCAGCAGCCCGGAGCCGGGAAGGAGCAATCAGCCCCAGCATTTT
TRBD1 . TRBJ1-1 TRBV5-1 CASSFVTGSSEAFF TGCGCCAGCAGCTTCGTGACAGGGAGTAGCGAAGCTTTCTTT
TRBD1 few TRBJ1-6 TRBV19 CASSFGAGQGGSPLHF TGTGCCAGTAGTTTCGGAGCGGGACAGGGGGGCTCACCCCTCCACTTT
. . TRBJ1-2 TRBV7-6 CASSLDGGLDYGYTF TGTGCCAGCAGCTTAGACGGGGGTTTAGACTATGGCTACACCTTC
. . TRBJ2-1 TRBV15 CATSRERGNYNEQFF TGTGCCACCAGCAGAGAAAGGGGGAACTACAATGAGCAGTTCTTC
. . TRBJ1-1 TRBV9 CASSVVPGAEAFF TGTGCCAGCAGCGTAGTCCCAGGGGCTGAAGCTTTCTTT
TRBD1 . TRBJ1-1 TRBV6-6 CASTRTGTNTEAFF TGTGCCAGCACTCGGACAGGAACGAACACTGAAGCTTTCTTT
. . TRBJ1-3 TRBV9 CASSVAVGSGNTIYF TGTGCCAGCAGCGTAGCGGTGGGCTCTGGAAACACCATATATTTT
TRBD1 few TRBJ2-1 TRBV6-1 CASSGTGGQNEQFF TGTGCCAGCAGCGGGACAGGGGGCCAAAATGAGCAGTTCTTC
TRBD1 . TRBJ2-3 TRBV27 CASTPFPGQNTDTQYF TGTGCCAGCACCCCTTTTCCGGGACAGAACACAGATACGCAGTATTTT
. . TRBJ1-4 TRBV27 CASSLSPAANEKLFF TGTGCCAGCAGTTTGTCTCCAGCCGCTAATGAAAAACTGTTTTTT
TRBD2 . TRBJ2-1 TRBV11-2 CASSFGTGERERGHEQFF TGTGCCAGCAGCTTCGGCACAGGAGAGCGGGAAAGGGGCCATGAGCAGTTCTTC